The rows below give T cell receptor beta chains drawn from one sample of a study of blood T cells in healthy people across ages. TCRdb processed the 5' RACE reads anew with MiXCR; each CDR3 protein has one entry. The repertoire has some 900,000 distinct CDR3 sequences, around 48% of them found once; the top ten carry about an eighth. The sample was blood. These receptor sequences come from a man in his thirties or forties in good health. Both conserved end residues are part of each CDR3. D genes are given only for firm matches. Where a row states a size, it is once, few, many or the class of an expanded clone; other rows omit it.

j_call	v_call	d_call	clone_size	cdr3_nt	cdr3_aa
TRBJ2-3	TRBV27	TRBD2	.	TGTGCCAGCTCTACTAAGCGGGGGGCTGGCACAGATACGCAGTATTTT	CASSTKRGAGTDTQYF
TRBJ2-5	TRBV6-1	.	.	TGTGCCAGCCACCTGGGGGAGACCCAGTACTTC	CASHLGETQYF
TRBJ1-2	TRBV7-3	.	.	TGTGCCAGCAGCGTAAAGGAGGGGGTCGGCTACACCTTC	CASSVKEGVGYTF
TRBJ2-7	TRBV4-1	.	.	TGCGCCAGCAGCCAAGATGGTTTAGGAGGGGGGGCCCCCTACGAGCAGTACTTC	CASSQDGLGGGAPYEQYF
TRBJ1-2	TRBV6-2/TRBV6-3	.	.	TGTGCCAGCCTCACGGACTATGGCTACACCTTC	CASLTDYGYTF
TRBJ2-2	TRBV6-1	TRBD2	.	TGTGCCAGCAGGGCCCTAGCGGGGGGAATTTCGAACGCCGGGGAGCTGTTTTTT	CASRALAGGISNAGELFF
TRBJ2-3	TRBV13	.	.	TGTGCCAGCAGCTTAGCGGCTAGCGTGGATACGCAGTATTTT	CASSLAASVDTQYF
TRBJ2-1	TRBV27	TRBD1	.	TGTGCCAGCAGTTTTGGACAGGGGGCCTTTTGGGAGCAGTTCTTC	CASSFGQGAFWEQFF
TRBJ1-5	TRBV20-1	.	.	TGCAGTGCTAGAGAGGCAGGCAGGGTAAGCAATCAGCCCCAGCATTTT	CSAREAGRVSNQPQHF
TRBJ1-5	TRBV28	.	.	TGTGCCAGCAGTGAGACTAGCAATCAGCCCCAGCATTTT	CASSETSNQPQHF
TRBJ2-1	TRBV7-6	TRBD2	once	TGTGCCAGCAGCTCCGGGACTAGCGGGGGTTCGAATGAGCAGTTCTTC	CASSSGTSGGSNEQFF
TRBJ2-1	TRBV15	.	few	TGTGCCACCAGCGGAGGATACACGGACAATGAGCAGTTCTTC	CATSGGYTDNEQFF
TRBJ2-5	TRBV4-2	.	.	TGTGCCAGCAGCCAAGAGAAGGGGGATGAAGAGACCCAGTACTTC	CASSQEKGDEETQYF
TRBJ2-1	TRBV29-1	TRBD2	.	TGCAGCGCACTGGGAAGTCTAGCGGGAGTTCCCCCCAATGAGCAGTTCTTC	CSALGSLAGVPPNEQFF
TRBJ2-7	TRBV27	.	.	TGTGCCAGCAGTACCATAGGTTACGAGCAGTACTTC	CASSTIGYEQYF
TRBJ2-3	TRBV4-3	TRBD2	few	TGCGCCAGCAGCCAAGATCCCCGGGGGGGAGGGCAGGATACGCAGTATTTT	CASSQDPRGGGQDTQYF
TRBJ1-2	TRBV6-2/TRBV6-3	.	.	TGTGCCAGCACCACCCCCGGGAAATCTAACTATGGCTACACCTTC	CASTTPGKSNYGYTF
TRBJ2-7	TRBV3-1	.	many	TGTGCCAGCAGCCAATTTGGAACTTACGAGCAGTACTTC	CASSQFGTYEQYF
TRBJ2-5	TRBV5-6	.	many	TGTGCCAGCAGCTCACAATTGGGAGAGACCCAGTACTTC	CASSSQLGETQYF
TRBJ2-3	TRBV5-1	TRBD1	.	TGCGCCAGCAGCGCAGGGACAGCGAAGAGAGATACGCAGTATTTT	CASSAGTAKRDTQYF
TRBJ2-1	TRBV9	.	.	TGTGCCAGCAGCGTAGGCCTAGCGCCCGTCGAGCAGTTCTTC	CASSVGLAPVEQFF
TRBJ2-5	TRBV25-1	.	few	TGTGCCAGCAGCGCACAGGTTCTCATGGAGACCCAGTACTTC	CASSAQVLMETQYF
TRBJ2-1	TRBV5-1	TRBD2	.	TGCGCCAGCAGCCCTGTACTAGCGGAGACCCTCTACAATGAGCAGTTCTTC	CASSPVLAETLYNEQFF
TRBJ2-7	TRBV4-3	TRBD1	few	TGCGCCAGCAGTAGCAGACGACAGGGGTACGAGCAGTACTTC	CASSSRRQGYEQYF
TRBJ2-7	TRBV2	TRBD2	.	TGTGCCACCAGCGCGACTAGCGACCACGAGCAGTACTTC	CATSATSDHEQYF
TRBJ1-1	TRBV20-1	TRBD1	.	TGCAGTGCCCCAGGGGGGTACGGAAGAGACCCTGAAGCTTTCTTT	CSAPGGYGRDPEAFF
TRBJ2-3	TRBV7-2	TRBD2	.	TGTGCCAGCAGCCTCCGGGGGGAAAATACGCAGTATTTT	CASSLRGENTQYF
TRBJ2-2	TRBV3-1	.	.	TGTGCCAGCAGCCAAGTTATTAGGACTCCGCACACCGGGGAGCTGTTTTTT	CASSQVIRTPHTGELFF
TRBJ2-7	TRBV21-1	.	.	TGTGCCAGCGGCAAAAGTTGGGGTTTCCACGAGCAGTACTTC	CASGKSWGFHEQYF
TRBJ2-1	TRBV28	TRBD1	few	TGTGCCAGCAGTTTAGAGGGGGCGGGCAATGAGCAGTTCTTC	CASSLEGAGNEQFF
TRBJ2-7	TRBV6-6	TRBD1	.	TGTGCCAGCAGTTACAAGACAGGGCCGGAGTACTTC	CASSYKTGPEYF
TRBJ1-1	TRBV9	.	few	TGTGCCAGCAGGGTGGGGCGGATGAACACTGAAGCTTTCTTT	CASRVGRMNTEAFF
TRBJ1-6	TRBV27	TRBD1	few	TGTGCCAGCAGTTCTACCGGGACAGGCGACCTACCCCTCCACTTT	CASSSTGTGDLPLHF
TRBJ2-7	TRBV9	.	.	TGTGCCAGCAGCGGAGAGAACATCGACCGCTACGAGCAGTACTTC	CASSGENIDRYEQYF
TRBJ2-5	TRBV20-1	.	few	TGCAGTGCTAGAGTGGCGGAACAAGAGACCCAGTACTTC	CSARVAEQETQYF
TRBJ1-2	TRBV20-1	.	.	TGCAGTGGCGGCGACAGGTACAACTATGGCTACACCTTC	CSGGDRYNYGYTF
TRBJ2-1	TRBV7-2	.	.	TGTGCCAGCAGCCGAGATGGGTATGAGCAGTTCTTC	CASSRDGYEQFF
TRBJ2-1	TRBV18	.	.	TGTGCCAGCTCACAAGGGAGCTGGGGGAATGAGCAGTTCTTC	CASSQGSWGNEQFF
TRBJ1-6	TRBV20-1	.	.	TGCAGTGCTAGAGATTTGGGAGAGGGGGGCTTCATCGATAATTCACCCCTCCACTTT	CSARDLGEGGFIDNSPLHF
TRBJ2-1	TRBV3-1	TRBD2	.	TGTGCCAGCAGCCAAGAGGAGCTAGCGGGGGGGCCCAATGAGCAGTTCTTC	CASSQEELAGGPNEQFF